This T cell receptor (beta chain) was identified during a study of blood T cells in healthy people across ages. The CDR3 contains 16 residues. Trimming took off 4 bases at V and 1 base at J, with 11 bases between the two ends. A few counts support this clonotype. A J-beta primer mix and a sample-barcoded 5' primer were used in a second PCR of about 7 to 12 cycles. From the 5' RACE reads, TCRdb called clonotypes with MiXCR, one entry per CDR3 protein. The table has hundreds of thousands of distinct CDR3 sequences, roughly two fifths seen once. The chain links TRBV12-3 or TRBV12-4 to TRBJ2-6; possibly TRBD2 for D (5 bases). Material: blood. This sequence was found in an elderly man in good health. The DNA for the CDR3 is TGTGCCAGCAGTTGGGAGTTTTCTTCTGGGGCCAACGTCCTGACTTTC. Translating it yields CASSWEFSSGANVLTF.